A selection of T cell receptor beta chains follows, all from one sample in a study of T cell changes during pregnancy in multiple sclerosis. The assay was immunoSEQ multiplex PCR, and TCRdb's table has in-frame clones only and misses some. The data contain just over 80,000 clones, about 95% of them singletons. The sequencing used peripheral blood, collected in the second trimester of pregnancy. These receptors were obtained from a female donor with multiple sclerosis, enrolled in a pregnancy study. CDR3s include the opening cysteine and the closing phenylalanine or tryptophan. D genes are given only for firm matches. Clone size appears in some rows only: once, few, many, or a class for an expanded clone.

V gene	D gene	clone size	J gene	CDR3 protein
TRBV21-1	-	-	TRBJ2-2	CASSEHPKTSGRVRNTGELFF
TRBV4-1	-	-	TRBJ2-2	CASSRQGSTGELFF
TRBV4-1	TRBD1	-	TRBJ2-7	CASSHTGGYEQYF
TRBV27	TRBD1	-	TRBJ2-1	CASRDRADEQFF
TRBV18	-	-	TRBJ1-2	CASSPMQGNYGYTF
TRBV30	-	-	TRBJ1-5	CAWSPRMIGSNQPQHF
TRBV2	-	-	TRBJ2-7	CASSGDPGGLYEQYF
TRBV6-1	-	-	TRBJ1-1	CASSGAGGGEAFF
TRBV2	-	-	TRBJ1-5	CASSLQYSNQPQHF
TRBV5-1	TRBD1	-	TRBJ2-5	CASSSGQGQETQYF
TRBV30	TRBD1	-	TRBJ2-1	CAWEGTGEGRQFF
TRBV5-5	TRBD2	-	TRBJ2-1	CASSIVAGGPVNEQFF
TRBV7-9	-	-	TRBJ2-7	CASSISRSTGSSKYF
TRBV4-3	TRBD2	-	TRBJ2-1	CASSVVRTSGYNEQFF
TRBV5-1	TRBD1	-	TRBJ1-3	CASSPRQGNGNTIYF
TRBV5-1	TRBD1	-	TRBJ1-2	CASNPTGRHYGYTF
TRBV19	TRBD1	-	TRBJ1-2	CASNRGSLNTGTAMKGYTF
TRBV9	TRBD2	-	TRBJ2-1	CASSAAGTSGTNEQFF
TRBV30	TRBD2	-	TRBJ2-1	CAWSVALAGTYNEQFF
TRBV7-7	-	-	TRBJ2-5	CASSPNQETQYF
TRBV29-1	TRBD1	-	TRBJ2-5	CSVRPTRDRGLVVQETQYF
TRBV25-1	-	-	TRBJ2-7	CASSENWEPYEQYF
TRBV15	-	-	TRBJ2-3	CATRAAGSDTQYF
TRBV29-1	-	-	TRBJ1-1	CSVGGGAEAFF
TRBV4-3	TRBD2	-	TRBJ2-1	CASSRGLAGNEQFF
TRBV19	TRBD1	-	TRBJ2-7	CASSIGDRSYEQYF
TRBV7-6	TRBD2	-	TRBJ2-7	CASSPQQRGPYEQYF
TRBV13	-	-	TRBJ2-5	CASSLRDSQETQYF
TRBV5-1	-	-	TRBJ2-5	CASSRVGGSPETQYF
TRBV6-4	-	-	TRBJ1-5	CASKVNRFYQPQHF
TRBV5-1	-	-	TRBJ1-4	CASSFRPRVSEKLFF
TRBV27	TRBD2	-	TRBJ2-3	CASRPRLARGADTQYF
TRBV18	TRBD1	once	TRBJ2-7	CASSPRQGVANEQYF
TRBV7-9	TRBD2	-	TRBJ2-1	CASSFGGRGDNEQFF
TRBV7-6	-	-	TRBJ1-3	CASSFRSGNTIYF
TRBV5-7	-	-	TRBJ2-2	CASSLDFQIPYTGELFF
TRBV27	TRBD1	-	TRBJ1-5	CASSEGTGNQPQHF
TRBV7-2	TRBD1	few	TRBJ1-2	CASSLDGTGRDGYTF
TRBV27	-	once	TRBJ2-7	CASSLSSGYEQYF
TRBV2	TRBD1	-	TRBJ2-1	CASDGTGYNEQFF
TRBV15	-	-	TRBJ2-7	CATSRDLGRDSYEQYF
TRBV5-1	-	-	TRBJ2-7	CASSLTAGTTYEQYF
TRBV7-9	TRBD1	-	TRBJ2-3	CASSPGQGPTSTDTQYF
TRBV10-1	-	few	TRBJ1-2	CASSEWRDYGYTF
TRBV18	-	-	TRBJ2-4	CASSPLSWGPKNIQYF
TRBV27	TRBD1	-	TRBJ1-2	CASSFSSTGQHGYTF
TRBV19	-	-	TRBJ1-2	CASSIVGAVGYGYTF
TRBV30	TRBD1	-	TRBJ2-7	CAWSVPGTGRYEQYF
TRBV6-5	-	-	TRBJ1-1	CASSYLADPQDTEAFF
TRBV5-1	TRBD1	-	TRBJ2-6	CASSVTGEGANVLTF